This T cell receptor (beta chain) was sequenced during a study of metastatic and nonmetastatic thyroid tumors. Across the study: Peripheral blood and tumor or nodule samples from malignant and benign thyroid patients were compared.

Original methodology: Using the CDR3 differences seen across clinicopathological groups, the authors built a distant-metastasis classifier for papillary thyroid cancer, which was meant to discriminate distant-metastatic patients. With MiXCR, TCRdb called clones anew from the PCR reads. What appears here as the V and J calls and clone size reflects TCRdb's work, not the paper's. Seen here are tens of thousands of clones, around 20% observed once, and the top ten hold approximately 40%. There were no patients who had received any treatment before thyroid surgery. Study observations and caveats: In both blood and tumor samples, TCR beta diversity was reported significantly higher for malignant than benign nodules.

This clone was seen repeatedly, ten times or more. Its antigen is as yet unknown. This CDR3 has 16 amino acids. V was shortened by 4 bases and J by 0 bases, with 13 bases between the two germline ends. Per the germline V gene, CDR1 is LNHDA and CDR2 is SQIVND (reference sequence). The chain uses TRBV19 and TRBJ1-3, with no clear D. This sequence originates from a female donor with papillary thyroid cancer or a benign thyroid nodule (not recorded which). Some clones in this sample may be carry-over from other donors' samples. The source material was blood. The CDR3 loop is CASSTPGSSSGNTIYF. DNA for the CDR3: TGTGCCAGTAGTACCCCGGGGTCGAGCTCTGGAAACACCATATATTTT. Variable domain in full (rest from reference TRBV19 and TRBJ1-3): DGGITQSPKYLFRKEGQNVTLSCEQNLNHDAMYWYRQDPGQGLRLIYYSQIVNDFQKGDIAEGYSVSREKKESFPLTVTSAQKNPTAFYLCASSTPGSSSGNTIYFGEGSWLTVV.